The next 20 T cell receptor beta chains were all read from a single sample in a study of T cells in Graves' hyperthyroidism and ophthalmopathy. Amplification targeted TCR beta CDR3 regions from RNA transcripts. Using the HTBI primer set, a first-round RT-PCR was run on the TCR CDR3. TCRdb reprocessed the multiplex PCR reads with MiXCR, giving one entry per CDR3 protein. The table shows about 350,000 distinct CDR3 sequences, with 17% occurring only once. Sequencing was done on a sample of blood. These receptors came from a young woman with Graves' hyperthyroidism that later progressed to Graves' ophthalmopathy.

The rearrangement joins TRBV6-9 to TRBJ2-5; 10 bases align to TRBD2. Per germline, CDR1 MNHGY and CDR2 SVAAGI. The V gene end was trimmed by 3 bases and the J gene end by 1 base; junction bases not matched to a gene: 8. The CDR3 loop spans 17 amino acids. CDR3 sequence (DNA): TGTGCCAGCAGTTACCCCCTAGCGGGAGTGTCCCAAGAGACCCAGTACTTC. Protein sequence: CASSYPLAGVSQETQYF.

The chain carries TRBV9 and TRBJ1-1, with TRBD1 as a possible D gene (5 bases). Germline values: CDR1 SGDLS, CDR2 YYNGEE. V dropped 2 bases and J dropped 6 bases, with 14 bases sitting between them. The CDR3 consists of 14 residues. The DNA of the CDR3 is TGTGCCAGCAGCGTGGGGGGGGTTGGTGCTGAAGCTTTCTTT. This codes for CASSVGGVGAEAFF.

This chain uses TRBV28 with TRBJ2-2, with D tentatively TRBD2 (6 bases). CDR1 and CDR2 (germline): MDHEN, SYDVKM. Trimming cost V 4 bases and J 7 bases, with 10 bases left between them. The CDR3 runs to 13 residues. CDR3 in DNA: TGTGCCAGCAGTTACGGGACTCACGGGGAGCTGTTTTTT. It codes for CASSYGTHGELFF. Using reference TRBV28 and TRBJ2-2 for the parts outside the CDR3, the full variable domain is DVKVTQSSRYLVKRTGEKVFLECVQDMDHENMFWYRQDPGLGLRLIYFSYDVKMKEKGDIPEGYSVSREKKERFSLILESASTNQTSMYLCASSYGTHGELFFGEGSRLTVL.

In this sample, this clonotype turned up many times. V gene TRBV12-3 or TRBV12-4 combines with J gene TRBJ1-5; D is unclear. Trimming took off 5 bases at V and 0 bases at J, with 8 bases between the two ends. This CDR3 contains 14 residues. Here the CDR3 reads CASSHGPSNQPQHF. As DNA, the CDR3 is TGTGCCAGCAGTCACGGGCCTAGCAATCAGCCCCAGCATTTT.

The sample holds many counts of this clonotype. The chain uses TRBV11-2 and TRBJ1-2; D gene ambiguous. V lost 3 bases and J lost 3, with 11 bases in between. CDR1 is SGHAT and CDR2 is FQNNGV in the germline V gene. There are 14 residues in the CDR3. DNA for the CDR3: TGTGCCAGCAGCTTTCGCGCAGGCGACTATGGCTACACCTTC. Its translation: CASSFRAGDYGYTF. The whole variable domain, remainder taken from reference TRBV11-2 and TRBJ1-2, is EAGVAQSPRYKIIEKRQSVAFWCNPISGHATLYWYQQILGQGPKLLIQFQNNGVVDDSQLPKDRFSAERLKGVDSTLKIQPAKLEDSAVYLCASSFRAGDYGYTFGSGTRLTVV.

This clonotype has a handful of counts. J is TRBJ1-4 and V is TRBV5-1; D possibly corresponds to TRBD1 (5 bases). The CDR3 has 15 residues. Trimming shortened V by 1 base and J by 8 bases, and 15 bases separated the two germline ends. The germline CDR1 and CDR2 sequences are SGHRS and YFSETQ. Written as DNA, the CDR3 is TGCGCCAGCAGCTTGAATCGCAGGGTGGAAGAAAAACTGTTTTTT. Translating gives CASSLNRRVEEKLFF.

As for this clonotype: A much bigger clone sits one base away, suggesting this may be a read error. The chain has TRBV28 and TRBJ2-2; D not resolved. The V gene's germline CDR1 is MDHEN and CDR2 SYDVKM. The CDR3 runs 16 residues. V gave up 5 bases and J gave up 0 bases, with 13 bases separating them. The CDR3 DNA sequence: TGTGCCAGCAGTGCCCCGGACCGTTCGAACACCGGGGAGCTGTTTTTT. Amino acids: CASSAPDRSNTGELFF.

The chain combines TRBV9 with TRBJ1-2; 7 nucleotides match TRBD1. Germline CDR1 is SGDLS and CDR2 is YYNGEE. The CDR3 covers 15 residues. V lost 2 bases to trimming and J lost 6 bases; unmatched junction nucleotides: 10. This CDR3 reads CASSVDHTGVDGYTF. The DNA for the CDR3 is TGTGCCAGCAGCGTTGACCACACAGGGGTTGATGGCTACACCTTC.

In its sample, this clonotype was seen many times. The rearrangement links TRBV18 to TRBJ1-1, with a weak D call TRBD1 (5 bases). The CDR3 sequence is 17 residues long. Germline V gene sequence: CDR1 KGHSH, CDR2 LQKENI. V lost 3 bases, J lost 4 bases, and 21 bases lay in between. CDR3 loop: CASSPVVFGGGFTEAFF. CDR3 DNA: TGTGCCAGCTCACCGGTTGTTTTCGGCGGGGGGTTCACTGAAGCTTTCTTT.

This clonotype was seen only a few times. The chain couples TRBV2 to TRBJ2-5; weak D call: TRBD1 (6 bases). The CDR3 covers 15 residues. Trimming pared 7 bases from V and 0 bases from J, leaving 15 bases between. In germline, CDR1 is SNHLY, CDR2 FYNNEI. CDR3: CASKDSLLYQETQYF. For the CDR3, the DNA is TGTGCCAGCAAGGACAGCCTCCTTTACCAAGAGACCCAGTACTTC.

This clonotype has ten or more counts. The chain links TRBV2 to TRBJ2-7, with unresolved D. CDR3 length: 15 amino acids. CDR1 and CDR2 from the germline V gene are SNHLY and FYNNEI. V was shortened by 5 bases and J by 1 base, with 15 bases between the two germline ends. Here the CDR3 reads CASSFDTKWSYEQYF. As DNA, the CDR3 is TGTGCCAGCAGTTTTGACACCAAGTGGTCCTACGAGCAGTACTTC.

There are many counts of this clonotype. This chain joins TRBV10-3 and TRBJ2-3, with D possibly being TRBD1 (6 bases). The germline CDR1 and CDR2 sequences are ENHRY and SYGVKD. The CDR3 is made up of 16 amino acids. V was trimmed by 2 bases and J by 7 bases, leaving 19 bases between them. Here the CDR3 reads CAISETGARGSYTQYF. The DNA of the CDR3 is TGTGCCATCAGTGAGACGGGTGCCAGGGGATCATATACGCAGTATTTT.

For this clonotype: Just one base apart from a much larger clone, this may be a read error. This rearrangement joins TRBV5-1 to TRBJ1-1, with unresolved D. Germline V gene data show CDR1 as SGHRS and CDR2 as YFSETQ. Between the trimmed V and J ends, which lost 1 base and 4 bases, there was a span of 11 bases. CDR3 length: 14 residues. The CDR3 bases are TGCGCCAGCAGCTTGCCGGCAATGAGCACTGAAGCTTTCTTT. Protein product: CASSLPAMSTEAFF.

This clonotype came up many times. The gene calls are TRBV6-1 and TRBJ1-5; 7 bases match TRBD1. The V segment lost 7 bases and the J segment 0 bases; nucleotides outside the gene matches: 15. CDR1 and CDR2 (germline): MNHNS, SASEGT. The CDR3 is 18 residues long. CDR3 amino acids: CASNWDSVPAGSNQPQHF. Here the CDR3 DNA reads TGTGCCAGCAATTGGGACAGCGTCCCGGCGGGTAGCAATCAGCCCCAGCATTTT.

This clonotype was picked up many times. The rearrangement joins TRBV10-3 to TRBJ1-2, with D hard to call. Looked up from germline, CDR1 is ENHRY and CDR2 is SYGVKD. V was pared by 7 bases and J by 1 base, with 10 bases between. CDR3 length equals 13 residues. The CDR3 DNA sequence: TGTGCCATCAACCATGAGCTTAACTATGGCTACACCTTC. Translated, it gives CAINHELNYGYTF.

This clonotype was counted between two and nine times. This chain uses TRBV15 with TRBJ2-5; 7 nucleotides line up with TRBD2. CDR3 length: 19 residues. The V and J ends lost 4 bases and 4 bases, in that order; junction bases with no gene match: 21. Germline V CDR1 and CDR2: LNHNV, YYDKDF (reference sequence). Here the CDR3 reads CATSKEKFKLAARRETQYF. CDR3 sequence (DNA): TGTGCCACCAGCAAAGAAAAATTTAAGCTAGCGGCCCGGCGAGAGACCCAGTACTTC.

There are many counts of this clonotype. The chain recombines TRBV2 with TRBJ1-2; 12 bases map to TRBD1. V was pared by 9 bases and J by 2 bases, with 7 bases of the junction left unmatched. Germline assignment: CDR1 SNHLY and CDR2 FYNNEI. The CDR3 is 15 amino acids. The CDR3 coding sequence is TGTGCCAGTATTTCCGGGACAGGGGGCAACTATGGCTACACCTTC. Protein sequence: CASISGTGGNYGYTF.

J is TRBJ2-5 and V is TRBV20-1, with D possibly TRBD1 on 6 matching bases. The CDR3 extends over 14 amino acids. The V end lost 5 bases, the J end lost 5 bases, and 18 bases lay between the germline ends. Per germline, CDR1 DFQATT and CDR2 SNEGSKA (reference sequence). CDR3 coding DNA: TGCAGTGCTCCGGACAGAAGAAGGTGGGAGACCCAGTACTTC. The encoded protein is CSAPDRRRWETQYF.

This clonotype was counted a few times. The chain joins TRBV4-1 to TRBJ1-5, with 7 bases fitting TRBD1. The length of the CDR3 is 13 residues. In germline, CDR1 is MGHRA, CDR2 YSYEKL. V shed 5 bases, J shed 8 bases, and the junction held 6 bases outside the gene matches. CDR3 amino acids: CASSDRAGEPQHF. CDR3 DNA: TGCGCCAGCAGCGACAGGGCCGGAGAGCCCCAGCATTTT.

As for this clonotype: This may be a read error, as it is one base from a much larger clone. The chain has TRBV20-1 and TRBJ1-2, with 8 bases aligning to TRBD1. The CDR3 contains 16 residues. The germline V gene has CDR1 DFQATT and CDR2 SNEGSKA (reference sequence). In DNA form, the CDR3 reads TGCAGTGCTAGTGCCAGCGGGGACAGGCGAACCTATGGCCACACCTTC. Residues: CSASASGDRRTYGHTF.